Shown below are 4 T cell receptor beta chains from a single sample sequenced in a study of cytomegalovirus exposure and HLA in healthy donors. Primers included in the PCR were 60 Vbeta and 13 Jbeta primers. The method was immunoSEQ multiplex PCR; TCRdb's version includes in-frame clones alone and lacks a portion of them. The table has around 100,000 clones, around 70% seen once. Specimen: PBMCs. The receptors stem from a man aged 35 to 55 in good health and CMV-seropositive.

This rearrangement joins TRBV2 to TRBJ1-1, with D possibly being TRBD1 (6 bases). Trimming stripped 5 bases from V and 1 base from J, with 17 bases between. Germline CDR1 SNHLY, CDR2 FYNNEI. This CDR3 region has 16 residues. In nucleotides, the CDR3 is TGTGCCAGCAGTCATCTCGGGGGGCAAAGGAACACTGAAGCTTTCTTT. This translates into CASSHLGGQRNTEAFF. Full variable domain (outside the CDR3, taken from reference TRBV2 and TRBJ1-1): EPEVTQTPSHQVTQMGQEVILRCVPISNHLYFYWYRQILGQKVEFLVSFYNNEISEKSEIFDDQFSVERPDGSNFTLKIRSTKLEDSAMYFCASSHLGGQRNTEAFFGQGTRLTVV.

This chain links TRBV9 with TRBJ2-2; 7 nucleotides line up with TRBD2. V lost 2 bases to trimming and J lost 5 bases; unmatched junction nucleotides: 6. Germline-derived CDR1 and CDR2 are SGDLS and YYNGEE. This CDR3 comprises 15 residues. The CDR3 is CASSVGLAVTGELFF. The CDR3 region has the DNA TGTGCCAGCAGCGTTGGGCTAGCGGTAACCGGGGAGCTGTTTTTT.

The table lists this clone with a few counts. V and J are TRBV7-2 and TRBJ2-7, with a weak D call TRBD2 (6 bases). The CDR3 is made up of 14 amino acids. CDR1 SGHTA and CDR2 FQGNSA come from the germline V gene. Trimming shortened V by 5 bases and J by 5 bases, and 16 bases separated the two germline ends. CDR3 amino acids: CASSREVGRNEQYF. The CDR3 DNA reads as TGTGCCAGCAGCAGGGAGGTGGGGCGTAACGAGCAGTACTTC.

This chain links TRBV9 with TRBJ1-1; 7 bases align to TRBD1. Looked up from germline, CDR1 is SGDLS and CDR2 is YYNGEE. The CDR3 runs to 15 residues. V lost 4 bases to trimming and J lost 0 bases; unmatched junction nucleotides: 6. The CDR3 loop reads CASSPPDRLNTEAFF. In DNA, the CDR3 is TGTGCCAGCAGCCCCCCGGACAGGCTGAACACTGAAGCTTTCTTT.